This TCR beta chain was sequenced in a study of blood T cell repertoires in COVID-19. Study-wide background: Sources were T cells, B-cell-depleted T cells, or PBMCs; the material itself was cDNA or gDNA.

CDR3 length: 12 residues. V lost 2 bases and J lost 10, with 11 bases in between. Generated by immunoSEQ multiplex PCR, the TCRdb table keeps only in-frame clones and is missing some. The sample has fewer than 250,000 clones, more than 80% seen once. The sequence derives from a woman of 80 years or more with acute or convalescent COVID-19. This chain links TRBV12-3 or TRBV12-4 with TRBJ1-1, with D uncertain. The sequenced sample consisted of peripheral blood. CDR3 sequence (DNA): TGTGCCAGCAGTTTACAGGTTAACGTAGCTTTCTTT. Protein sequence: CASSLQVNVAFF.